One and the same sample provided the 8 T cell receptor beta chains below, sequenced in a study of identical twins. TCRdb itself ran the 5' RACE reads through MiXCR, one entry per CDR3 protein. The sample has roughly 260,000 distinct CDR3 sequences, 7.5% seen once. This sample was also put to use in a study of yellow fever vaccine responses in identical twins.

Sequenced material: CD8+ T cells sorted from blood. Receptors originate from a woman aged 18 to 35 in good health.

The CDR3 DNA reads TGTGCCAGCAGTCCCCCGGGGTATTTACTAGCGGGAGGGCAAGAGCAGTACTTC. This gives the protein CASSPPGYLLAGGQEQYF. The chain couples TRBV27 to TRBJ2-7; 13 nucleotides line up with TRBD2. With V trimmed by 5 bases and J by 7 bases, 17 bases remained unmatched. CDR1 MNHEY and CDR2 SMNVEV come from the germline V gene (reference sequence). The length of the CDR3 is 18 residues.

The rearrangement links TRBV4-2 to TRBJ1-1; D is possibly TRBD1 (5 bases). The CDR3 totals 14 residues. Per germline, CDR1 LGHNA and CDR2 YNFKEQ. The V end lost 4 bases, the J end lost 4 bases, and 13 bases lay between the germline ends. CDR3 nucleotide sequence: TGTGCCAGCAGCCCCCTGGGTGGGGGCACTGAAGCTTTCTTT. This gives the protein CASSPLGGGTEAFF.

This clonotype has just a few counts. The chain has TRBV27 and TRBJ2-3; 11 bases line up with TRBD2. The germline gives CDR1 MNHEY, CDR2 SMNVEV (reference sequence). The CDR3 contains 18 residues. Unmatched junction bases numbered 10, after V lost 1 base and J lost 4 bases. CDR3 protein: CASSLLAGGPASADTQYF. CDR3 nucleotides: TGTGCCAGCAGTTTATTAGCGGGGGGGCCTGCGTCCGCAGATACGCAGTATTTT.

At least ten counts were recorded for this clonotype. The chain uses TRBV4-1 and TRBJ2-1; 8 nucleotides match TRBD2. V gave up 1 base and J gave up 9 bases; unmatched junction bases: 11. In germline, CDR1 is MGHRA, CDR2 YSYEKL. This CDR3 region has 16 residues. In DNA, the CDR3 is TGCGCCAGCAGCCAAGCCGGGCCAGCGGGAGTGGTTGAGCAGTTCTTC. Protein product: CASSQAGPAGVVEQFF.

This clonotype was counted ten times or more. The genes are TRBV24-1 and TRBJ2-1; D is unclear. Germline CDR1 reads KGHDR; CDR2 reads SFDVKD. The V gene lost 1 base and the J gene lost 6 bases, with 9 bases spanning the gap. CDR3 length equals 14 residues. CDR3 protein: CATSDFLSANEQFF. The CDR3, as DNA: TGTGCCACCAGTGATTTTTTGTCAGCCAATGAGCAGTTCTTC.

The table lists this clonotype with many counts. J is TRBJ1-5 and V is TRBV15; D might be TRBD1 (5 bases). This CDR3 has 14 residues. Trimming removed 0 bases from V and 4 bases from J, with 7 bases in between. Germline V gene sequence: CDR1 LNHNV, CDR2 YYDKDF (reference sequence). The CDR3 bases are TGTGCCACCAGCAGAGATCGGGGGAATCAGCCCCAGCATTTT. Translation: CATSRDRGNQPQHF.

For this clonotype: Because it lacks the conserved phenylalanine or tryptophan at the end, this CDR3 is likely a read error. In DNA, the CDR3 is TGTGCCACCAGTGATCCTGACAGGGGGCAGGTGAATGAGCAGTTCCTC. Protein sequence: CATSDPDRGQVNEQFL. V usage is TRBV24-1 and J usage is TRBJ2-1; 10 positions match TRBD1. After removal of 3 bases from V and 7 bases from J, the junction contained 8 bases not matched to a gene. The CDR3 extends over 16 amino acids. CDR1 is KGHDR, CDR2 SFDVKD, per germline.

This clonotype was counted only a few times. The chain employs TRBV28 and TRBJ2-7; 13 nucleotides agree with TRBD2. The CDR3 contains 16 residues. Germline CDR1 and CDR2: MDHEN and SYDVKM. The ends lost 10 bases at V and 1 base at J; junction bases unmatched: 10. CDR3 sequence (DNA): TGTGCCACCTCCGGGACTAGCGGGACTAGTTCCTACGAGCAGTACTTC. Translating it yields CATSGTSGTSSYEQYF.